This passage covers 18 T cell receptor beta chains from one sample sequenced in a study of graft-versus-host responses after intestinal transplantation. Some clones are missing from TCRdb's copy, which holds only in-frame ones; the method was immunoSEQ multiplex PCR. The data contain 80,000 to 100,000 clones, roughly 90% of them singletons. The antigens these receptors bind are not known. The sample in question was unstimulated CD4+ T cells sorted from spleen or lymph node cells, obtained before intestinal transplant. The receptors were gathered from a human donor who received an intestinal transplant.

The genes are TRBV6-5 and TRBJ1-1, with 7 positions matching TRBD1. The ends lost 8 bases at V and 3 bases at J; junction bases unmatched: 12. Germline V gene data show CDR1 as MNHEY and CDR2 as SVGAGI. CDR3 length: 15 amino acids. The CDR3 here is CASRSGGQGHTEAFF. The CDR3 region has the DNA TGTGCCAGCCGTTCAGGGGGTCAGGGGCACACTGAAGCTTTCTTT.

This clone was recorded only once. The V gene is TRBV7-2, the J gene TRBJ2-5, with a tentative D call TRBD2 (7 bases). The germline V gene has CDR1 SGHTA and CDR2 FQGNSA. CDR3 length: 16 amino acids. The ends were cut back, 1 base at V and 5 bases at J, with 17 bases in the middle. CDR3 bases: TGTGCCAGCAGCTTAGTTGGGCGGGGGCAGTCGGAGACCCAGTACTTC. Translating gives CASSLVGRGQSETQYF.

The rearrangement uses TRBV6-5 and TRBJ2-1; D is perhaps TRBD1 (5 bases). Germline CDR1 is MNHEY and CDR2 is SVGAGI. This CDR3 comprises 14 residues. Trimming removed 2 bases at V and 2 bases at J, with 7 bases between. CDR3 DNA: TGTGCCAGCAGTTACGACAGTGCCTACAATGAGCAGTTCTTC. Amino acid sequence: CASSYDSAYNEQFF.

The chain combines TRBV5-1 with TRBJ1-3; 10 bases align to TRBD1. CDR3 size: 18 residues. Germline V gene data show CDR1 as SGHRS and CDR2 as YFSETQ. J was trimmed by 0 bases and V by 3 bases; bases with no gene match: 9. The CDR3 is CASSSRQGAFSSGNTIYF. CDR3 in DNA: TGCGCCAGCAGCTCTAGACAGGGGGCCTTTTCCTCTGGAAACACCATATATTTT.

The chain uses TRBV6-6 and TRBJ1-1; weak D call: TRBD1 (5 bases). CDR1 MNHNY and CDR2 SVGAGI come from the germline V gene (reference sequence). The germline V and J ends were trimmed by 6 bases and 3 bases, with 14 bases remaining between them. This CDR3 is built from 14 residues. The CDR3 spells CASSRFRGDTEAFF. In DNA, the CDR3 is TGTGCCAGCAGCCGTTTTCGGGGGGACACTGAAGCTTTCTTT.

The chain couples TRBV5-1 to TRBJ1-6; weak D call: TRBD1 (6 bases). The CDR3 consists of 14 residues. Trimming took off 4 bases at V and 7 bases at J, with 12 bases between the two ends. CDR1 is SGHRS and CDR2 is YFSETQ in the germline V gene. DNA of the CDR3: TGCGCCAGCAGCCGGACAGAACCCAATTCACCCCTCCACTTT. It is translated as CASSRTEPNSPLHF.

With regard to this clone: Other DNA sequences within the sample encode an identical CDR3. The genes are TRBV5-1 and TRBJ2-3; D remains unclear. V was cut by 3 bases and J by 4 bases, with 6 bases left in between. This CDR3 spans 12 amino acids. Germline V gene data show CDR1 as SGHRS and CDR2 as YFSETQ. CDR3 DNA: TGCGCCAGCAGCTCCCTAGCAGATACGCAGTATTTT. Translated, it gives CASSSLADTQYF.

The CDR3 is CASSQPSGTAYEKLFF. In nucleotides, the CDR3 is TGCGCCAGCAGCCAACCCTCCGGGACAGCGTATGAAAAACTGTTTTTT. The chain recombines TRBV4-1 with TRBJ1-4, with 7 bases matching TRBD1. J gave up 6 bases and V 2 bases, and 9 bases lay outside the gene matches. In germline, CDR1 is MGHRA, CDR2 YSYEKL. The CDR3 contains 16 residues.

V and J are TRBV2 and TRBJ2-1; tentative D call: TRBD2 (7 bases). Germline V lookup: CDR1 SNHLY, CDR2 FYNNEI. The CDR3 extends over 14 amino acids. V lost 6 bases and J lost 5, with 14 bases in between. The CDR3 bases are TGTGCCAGCAGGGAGGGGGACTACCACAATGAGCAGTTCTTC. This gives the protein CASREGDYHNEQFF.

V usage is TRBV11-3 and J usage is TRBJ1-5, with 7 bases matching TRBD1. V was clipped by 7 bases and J by 4 bases; unmatched bases: 4. The CDR3 runs 13 residues. The germline gives CDR1 SGHNT, CDR2 YENEEA. The DNA for the CDR3 is TGTGCCAGCACCGACAGGGCAAATCAGCCCCAGCATTTT. Translated, it gives CASTDRANQPQHF.

This clone appeared a few times. The chain is built from TRBV6-5 and TRBJ1-2, with TRBD1 as a possible D gene (5 bases). The CDR3 is 13 residues long. Germline values: CDR1 MNHEY, CDR2 SVGAGI. Between the trimmed V and J ends, which lost 4 bases and 4 bases, there was a span of 10 bases. The CDR3 is CASSWGRGYGYTF. The CDR3 DNA reads as TGTGCCAGCAGTTGGGGCAGAGGCTATGGCTACACCTTC.

A note on this clone: Compared with germline, one end of the junction differs, possibly owing to a read error. This chain uses TRBV7-3 with TRBJ2-7, with 7 bases identical to TRBD1. The germline CDR1 and CDR2 sequences are SGHTA and FQGTGA. This CDR3 comprises 15 residues. The CDR3 sequence: CASSLPRGQNYEQHF. DNA for the CDR3: TGTGCCAGCAGCCTACCGAGGGGACAGAACTACGAGCAGCACTTC.

The table lists this clone with a few counts. The V and J genes are TRBV2 and TRBJ2-1; 7 nucleotides agree with TRBD2. Germline V gene lookup returns CDR1 SNHLY and CDR2 FYNNEI. There are 12 residues in the CDR3. V shed 4 bases and J 7 bases; nucleotides not matched to a gene: 1. The CDR3: CASSGGGNEQFF. The CDR3 coding sequence is TGTGCCAGCAGTGGGGGGGGGAATGAGCAGTTCTTC.

The chain joins TRBV13 to TRBJ1-1; D is ambiguous. The CDR3 is 14 residues long. Trimming left V 6 bases short and J 2 bases short, with 13 bases between. Germline values: CDR1 PRHDT, CDR2 FYEKMQ (reference sequence). The CDR3 coding sequence is TGTGCCAGCAGTCCCGGGTCCCCAAACACTGAAGCTTTCTTT. It specifies CASSPGSPNTEAFF. The full variable domain, in which reference TRBV13 and TRBJ1-1 provide the parts outside the CDR3, is AAGVIQSPRHLIKEKRETATLKCYPIPRHDTVYWYQQGPGQDPQFLISFYEKMQSDKGSIPDRFSAQQFSDYHSELNMSSLELGDSALYFCASSPGSPNTEAFFGQGTRLTVV.

This chain connects TRBV7-3 to TRBJ2-1; tentatively, D is TRBD1 (6 bases). The V and J ends lost 5 bases and 7 bases respectively, with 24 bases between them. Germline V gene data show CDR1 as SGHTA and CDR2 as FQGTGA. The CDR3 consists of 17 residues. The CDR3 reads CASSPKILAGARNEQFF. In nucleotides, the CDR3 is TGTGCCAGCAGCCCGAAAATACTGGCAGGGGCTAGGAATGAGCAGTTCTTC.

V is TRBV7-3 and J is TRBJ2-3, with D maybe TRBD1 (6 bases). The CDR3 has 17 amino acids. From germline, CDR1 is SGHTA and CDR2 FQGTGA. V lost 2 bases to trimming and J lost 1 base, with 16 bases between them. CDR3 bases: TGTGCCAGCAGCTTAGGCCCCTTAGGGGGTGGCACAGATACGCAGTATTTT. Protein: CASSLGPLGGGTDTQYF.

The V call is TRBV6-5, the J call TRBJ1-5, with D perhaps matching TRBD1 (6 bases). Trimming shortened V by 6 bases and J by 2 bases, and 8 bases separated the two germline ends. Germline loops: CDR1 MNHEY, CDR2 SVGAGI. The CDR3 sequence is 13 residues long. The CDR3 coding sequence is TGTGCCAGCAGCAGGGGTGGCAATCAGCCCCAGCATTTT. Amino acid sequence: CASSRGGNQPQHF.

The chain employs TRBV7-3 and TRBJ1-2, with 8 bases aligning to TRBD1. This CDR3 comprises 13 residues. V was pared by 5 bases and J by 4 bases, with 3 bases of the junction left unmatched. CDR1 is SGHTA, CDR2 FQGTGA, per germline. Here the CDR3 reads CASSPGQGYGYTF. The CDR3 DNA reads TGTGCCAGCAGCCCCGGACAGGGCTATGGCTACACCTTC.